This entry concerns a single T cell receptor (beta chain). Authors' methods: Scientists estimated how many nucleated cells there were by amplifying reference gene primers. TCRdb's copy holds only in-frame clones and misses some; the assay was immunoSEQ multiplex PCR. V and J calls and clone size are copied from that table; D and trimming were computed from the DNA. The data contain under 400,000 clones, 85% to 90% of them singletons. The entry originates in a study of blood T cell repertoires in COVID-19. Overall study context: The United States, Italy and Spain were the sources of the acute and convalescent COVID-19 samples. PBMCs, B-cell-depleted T cells, or T cells provided the cDNA or gDNA that made up the material.

Clinical histories supplied by participants themselves formed the basis of cohort assignment. CDR1 and CDR2 from the germline V gene are MNHEY and SVGAGI. The germline V and J ends were trimmed by 8 bases and 5 bases, with 18 bases remaining between them. This CDR3 contains 14 residues. This clonotype was obtained from a woman in her 30s who had been exposed to COVID-19. The rearrangement links TRBV6-5 to TRBJ2-5; tentatively, D is TRBD1 (7 bases). Sequencing was performed on PBMCs or T cells enriched from blood (not recorded which). The CDR3 loop is CASGGGLRGETQYF. The CDR3 DNA sequence: TGTGCCAGCGGAGGGGGCCTCCGCGGGGAGACCCAGTACTTC.